This TCR beta chain was documented in a study of shared clonotypes between healthy human individuals. Measured with immunoSEQ multiplex PCR; TCRdb has only the in-frame clones, and not every one. The table has 150,000 to 200,000 clones, about 93% seen once. Germline lookup yields CDR1 SGHDN and CDR2 FVKESK. The junction had 5 bases not matched to a gene; V was cut back by 3 bases and J by 4 bases. The CDR3 runs to 16 residues. The rearrangement links TRBV14 to TRBJ2-6; 8 nucleotides align to TRBD1. The sequencing input was naive CD4+ T cells sorted from blood. Subset in this sample: CD45RA+ positively selected. The receptor's source is a woman aged 25 to 39 in good health. CDR3 sequence: CASSHARGLGANVLTF. CDR3 nucleotides: TGTGCCAGCAGCCACGCCAGGGGGCTGGGGGCCAACGTCCTGACTTTC.